The sample holds a few counts of the clone carrying this T cell receptor beta chain. Its matching antigen is unknown. From germline, CDR1 is LNHNV and CDR2 YYDKDF (reference sequence). The CDR3 extends over 11 amino acids. Between the trimmed V and J ends, which lost 1 base and 8 bases, there was a span of 5 bases. After autologous stem cell transplantation all patients relapsed, and prior brentuximab vedotin exposure differed between cohorts. Patients showed best responses of complete response, partial response or progressive disease. This entry comes from a study of PD-1 blockade in classical Hodgkin lymphoma. Study results and limitations: Factors driving the repertoire differences, possibly disease activity or prior therapy, remain undefined. Patients who responded completely had about the same baseline diversity as newly diagnosed patients.

TCRdb's table, derived via immunoSEQ multiplex PCR, lists solely in-frame clones and lacks some. The sample has 35,000 to 55,000 clones; approximately 70% are singletons. The chain recombines TRBV15 with TRBJ1-2; D remains ambiguous. Source: peripheral blood mononuclear cells (PBMCs), taken before the second cycle of nivolumab. The TCR sequence derives from a human donor with classical Hodgkin lymphoma. CDR3 loop: CATSRGEGYTF. The CDR3 DNA reads as TGTGCCACCAGCAGAGGAGAGGGCTACACCTTC.